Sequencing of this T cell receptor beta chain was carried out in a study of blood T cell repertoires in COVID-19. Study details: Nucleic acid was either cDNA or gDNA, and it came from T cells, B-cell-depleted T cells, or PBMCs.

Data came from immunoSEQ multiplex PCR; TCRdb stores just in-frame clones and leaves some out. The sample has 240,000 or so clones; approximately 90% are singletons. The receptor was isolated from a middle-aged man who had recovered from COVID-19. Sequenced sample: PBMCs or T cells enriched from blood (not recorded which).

DNA for the CDR3: TGTGCCAGCAGCTTAGATTCCGTCAGAAAATCCAATCAGCCCCAGCATTTT. It codes for CASSLDSVRKSNQPQHF. The V call is TRBV11-2, the J call TRBJ1-5; D unclear. Germline values: CDR1 SGHAT, CDR2 FQNNGV. V lost 0 bases and J 3 bases, leaving 15 bases between the germline ends. The CDR3 loop spans 17 amino acids.